This T cell receptor beta chain stems from a study of regulatory T cells in long-lasting Graves disease. Time point noted: newly diagnosed GD, antithyroid drugs for less than 3 months. The TCR library was made from RNA extracted from PBMCs. Recruitment took place at an endocrinology department in Xi'an, China. Notes on the study in general: There was favoring of TRBV28, TRBJ1-2 and TRBJ2-5 in persistent disease.

V was clipped by 1 base and J by 1 base, with 7 bases between them. There are 14 residues in the CDR3. Germline V gene data show CDR1 as LNHNV and CDR2 as YYDKDF (reference sequence). Construction of TCR beta libraries relied on iRepertoire HTBI primers and on Arm-PCR targeting CDR3 regions. Original data processing: Overall, samples carried approximately 60 TRBV and 13 to 15 TRBJ segments. MiXCR, applied by TCRdb to the multiplex PCR reads, yields one record per CDR3 protein. TCRdb's processing, not the study's, gives the V and J calls here. The sample holds about 560,000 distinct CDR3 sequences, around 16% seen once. With respect to this clonotype: What it recognizes is unknown.

These data also formed part of another study, on T cells in Graves' hyperthyroidism and ophthalmopathy. That work contributes: Clonotypes that were expanded in thyroid above 0.001 mostly appeared in blood too.

This chain uses TRBV15 with TRBJ1-2; D not certain. The TCR comes from a man between 18 and 29 years old with Graves disease. This specimen was peripheral blood mononuclear cells (PBMCs), taken at new diagnosis, from a patient treated with antithyroid drugs. CDR3 loop: CATSRGVINYGYTF. In DNA form, the CDR3 reads TGTGCCACCAGCAGAGGAGTGATTAACTATGGCTACACCTTC.